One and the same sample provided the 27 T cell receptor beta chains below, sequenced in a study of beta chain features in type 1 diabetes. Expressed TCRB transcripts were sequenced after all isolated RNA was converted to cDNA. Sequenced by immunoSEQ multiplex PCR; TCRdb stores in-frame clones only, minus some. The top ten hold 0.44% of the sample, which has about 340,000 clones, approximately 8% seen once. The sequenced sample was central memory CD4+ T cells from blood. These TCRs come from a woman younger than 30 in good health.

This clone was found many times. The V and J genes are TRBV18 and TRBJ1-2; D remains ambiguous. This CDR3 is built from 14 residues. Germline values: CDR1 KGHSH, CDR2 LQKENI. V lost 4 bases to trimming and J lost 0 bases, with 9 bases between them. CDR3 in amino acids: CASSQGSTNYGYTF. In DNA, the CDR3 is TGTGCCAGCTCACAGGGATCCACTAACTATGGCTACACCTTC.

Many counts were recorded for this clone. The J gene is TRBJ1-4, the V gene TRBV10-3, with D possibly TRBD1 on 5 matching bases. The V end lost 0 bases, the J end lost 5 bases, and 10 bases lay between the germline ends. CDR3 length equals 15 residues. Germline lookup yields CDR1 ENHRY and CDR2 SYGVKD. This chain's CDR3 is CAISESGTVNEKLFF. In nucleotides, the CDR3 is TGTGCCATCAGTGAGTCGGGGACGGTGAATGAAAAACTGTTTTTT.

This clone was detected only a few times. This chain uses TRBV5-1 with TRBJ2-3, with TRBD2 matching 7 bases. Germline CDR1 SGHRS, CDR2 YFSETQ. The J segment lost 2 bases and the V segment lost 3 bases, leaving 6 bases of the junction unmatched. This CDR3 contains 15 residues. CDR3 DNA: TGCGCCAGCAGCTACCTAGCGGCGGACACAGATACGCAGTATTTT. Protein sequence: CASSYLAADTDTQYF.

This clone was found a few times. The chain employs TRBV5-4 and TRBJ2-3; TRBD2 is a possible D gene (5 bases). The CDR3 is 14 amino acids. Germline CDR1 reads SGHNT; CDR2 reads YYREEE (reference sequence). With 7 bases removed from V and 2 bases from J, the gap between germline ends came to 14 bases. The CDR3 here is CASAAGGNTDTQYF. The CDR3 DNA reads TGTGCCAGCGCCGCGGGCGGAAACACAGATACGCAGTATTTT.

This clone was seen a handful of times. The CDR3 DNA is TGTGCCAGCAGCTTTGGCAGGGGGCTTGCTTCTGGAAACACCATATATTTT. Protein sequence: CASSFGRGLASGNTIYF. The chain links TRBV5-8 to TRBJ1-3, with 8 positions matching TRBD1. The CDR3 has 17 amino acids. Germline CDR1 reads SGHTS; CDR2 reads YDEGEE. The junction had 8 bases not matched to a gene; V was cut back by 2 bases and J by 1 base.

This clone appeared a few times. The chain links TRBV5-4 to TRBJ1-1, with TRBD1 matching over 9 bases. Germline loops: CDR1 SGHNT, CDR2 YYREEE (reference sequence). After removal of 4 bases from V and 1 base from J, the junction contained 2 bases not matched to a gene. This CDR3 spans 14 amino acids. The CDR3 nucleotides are TGTGCCAGCAGCAAGGGACAGGGGAACACTGAAGCTTTCTTT. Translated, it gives CASSKGQGNTEAFF.

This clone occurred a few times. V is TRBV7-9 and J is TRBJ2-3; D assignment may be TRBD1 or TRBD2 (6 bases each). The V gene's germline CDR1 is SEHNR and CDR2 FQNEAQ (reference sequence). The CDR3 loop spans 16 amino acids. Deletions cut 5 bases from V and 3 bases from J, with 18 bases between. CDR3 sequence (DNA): TGTGCCAGCAGCCAGCCCAGGGGAGGTAGAACAGATACGCAGTATTTT. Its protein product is CASSQPRGGRTDTQYF. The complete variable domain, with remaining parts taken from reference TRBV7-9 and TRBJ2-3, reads DTGVSQNPRHKITKRGQNVTFRCDPISEHNRLYWYRQTLGQGPEFLTYFQNEAQLEKSRLLSDRFSAERPKGSFSTLEIQRTEQGDSAMYLCASSQPRGGRTDTQYFGPGTRLTVL.

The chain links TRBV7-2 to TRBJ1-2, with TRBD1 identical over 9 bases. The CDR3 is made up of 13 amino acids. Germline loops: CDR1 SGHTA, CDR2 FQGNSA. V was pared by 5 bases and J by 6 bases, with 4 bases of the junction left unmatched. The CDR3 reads CASSKQGADGYTF. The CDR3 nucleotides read TGTGCCAGCAGCAAACAGGGGGCGGATGGCTACACCTTC. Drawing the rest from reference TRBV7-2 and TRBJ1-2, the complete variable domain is GAGVSQSPSNKVTEKGKDVELRCDPISGHTALYWYRQSLGQGLEFLIYFQGNSAPDKSGLPSDRFSAERTGGSVSTLTIQRTQQEDSAVYLCASSKQGADGYTFGSGTRLTVV.

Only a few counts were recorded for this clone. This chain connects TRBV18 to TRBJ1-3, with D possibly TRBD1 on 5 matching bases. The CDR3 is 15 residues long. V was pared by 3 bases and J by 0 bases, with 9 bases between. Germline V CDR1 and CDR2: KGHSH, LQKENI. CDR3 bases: TGTGCCAGCTCACCGACAGTCATCTCTGGAAACACCATATATTTT. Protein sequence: CASSPTVISGNTIYF.

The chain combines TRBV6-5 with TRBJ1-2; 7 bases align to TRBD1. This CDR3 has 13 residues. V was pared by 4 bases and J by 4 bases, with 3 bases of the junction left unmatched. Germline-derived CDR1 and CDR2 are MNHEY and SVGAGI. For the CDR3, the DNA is TGTGCCAGCAGTTTTACAGGGGCCTATGGCTACACCTTC. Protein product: CASSFTGAYGYTF.

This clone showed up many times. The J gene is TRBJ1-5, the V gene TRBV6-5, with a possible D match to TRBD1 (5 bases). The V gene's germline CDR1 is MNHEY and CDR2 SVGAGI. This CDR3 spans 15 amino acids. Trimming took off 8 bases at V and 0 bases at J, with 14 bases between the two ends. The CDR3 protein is CASSTGANSNQPQHF. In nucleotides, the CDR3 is TGTGCCAGCTCGACTGGGGCAAATAGCAATCAGCCCCAGCATTTT.

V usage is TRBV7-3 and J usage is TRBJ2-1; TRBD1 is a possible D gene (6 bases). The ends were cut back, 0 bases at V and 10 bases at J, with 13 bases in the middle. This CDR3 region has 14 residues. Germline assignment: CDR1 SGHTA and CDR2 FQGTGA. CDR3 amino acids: CASSLTTGVGEQFF. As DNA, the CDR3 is TGTGCCAGCAGCTTAACGACAGGCGTCGGAGAGCAGTTCTTC.

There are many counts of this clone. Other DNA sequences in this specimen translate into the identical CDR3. CDR3 loop: CSVDPRGTDTQYF. The CDR3 DNA reads as TGCAGCGTTGATCCCAGGGGCACAGATACGCAGTATTTT. This rearrangement joins TRBV29-1 to TRBJ2-3; D is perhaps TRBD1 (5 bases). The CDR3 spans 13 residues. The V end was cut by 3 bases, the J end by 1 base, with 8 bases between. Germline V gene sequence: CDR1 SQVTM, CDR2 ANQGSEA.

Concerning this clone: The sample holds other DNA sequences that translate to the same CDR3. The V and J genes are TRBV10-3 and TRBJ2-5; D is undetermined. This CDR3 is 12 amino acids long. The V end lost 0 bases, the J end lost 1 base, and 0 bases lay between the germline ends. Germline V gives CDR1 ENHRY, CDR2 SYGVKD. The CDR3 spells CAISESQETQYF. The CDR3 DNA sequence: TGTGCCATCAGTGAGTCCCAAGAGACCCAGTACTTC.

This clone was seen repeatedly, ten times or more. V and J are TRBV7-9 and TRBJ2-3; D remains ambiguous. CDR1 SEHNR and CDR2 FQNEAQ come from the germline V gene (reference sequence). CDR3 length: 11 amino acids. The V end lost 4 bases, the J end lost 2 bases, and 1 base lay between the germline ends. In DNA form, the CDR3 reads TGTGCCAGCAGCTACACAGATACGCAGTATTTT. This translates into CASSYTDTQYF.

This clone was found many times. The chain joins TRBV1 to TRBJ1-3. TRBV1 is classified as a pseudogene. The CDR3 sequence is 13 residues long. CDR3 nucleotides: TGCACCAGCAGCCAAGGTGTTGGAAACACCATATATTTT. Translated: CTSSQGVGNTIYF.

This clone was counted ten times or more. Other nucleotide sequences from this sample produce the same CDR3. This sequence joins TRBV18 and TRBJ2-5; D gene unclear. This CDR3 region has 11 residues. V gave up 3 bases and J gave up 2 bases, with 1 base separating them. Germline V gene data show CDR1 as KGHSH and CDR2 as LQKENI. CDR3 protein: CASSPQETQYF. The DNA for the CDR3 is TGTGCCAGCTCACCGCAAGAGACCCAGTACTTC. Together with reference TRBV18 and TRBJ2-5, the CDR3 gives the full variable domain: NAGVMQNPRHLVRRRGQEARLRCSPMKGHSHVYWYRQLPEEGLKFMVYLQKENIIDESGMPKERFSAEFPKEGPSILRIQQVVRGDSAAYFCASSPQETQYFGPGTRLLVL.

In nucleotides, the CDR3 is TGCGCCAGCAGCCAAGAGGTAGCGGGACCGGACAATGAGCAGTTCTTC. Its protein is CASSQEVAGPDNEQFF. This chain uses TRBV4-3 with TRBJ2-1; 8 positions match TRBD2. The germline V gene has CDR1 LGHNA and CDR2 YSLEER. The trim removed 0 bases at V and 5 bases at J, leaving 6 bases unmatched. The CDR3 loop spans 16 amino acids.

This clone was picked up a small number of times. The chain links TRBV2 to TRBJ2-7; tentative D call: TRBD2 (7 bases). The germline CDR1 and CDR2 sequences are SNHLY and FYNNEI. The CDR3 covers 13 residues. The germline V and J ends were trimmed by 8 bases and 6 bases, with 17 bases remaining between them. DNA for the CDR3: TGTGCCAGCTACGGGGGGCGCTTTGGCGAGCAGTACTTC. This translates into CASYGGRFGEQYF.

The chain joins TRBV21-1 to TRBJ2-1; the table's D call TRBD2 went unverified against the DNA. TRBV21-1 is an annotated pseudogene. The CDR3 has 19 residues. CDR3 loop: CASRKGLAGGAPAYNEQFF. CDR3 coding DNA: TGTGCCAGCAGAAAGGGACTAGCGGGAGGGGCCCCCGCCTACAATGAGCAGTTCTTC.

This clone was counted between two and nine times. DNA for the CDR3: TGTGCCAGCAGCCAAGATCCCAGACTAGCGGGAGGGGGCAATGAGCAGTTCTTC. Encoded protein: CASSQDPRLAGGGNEQFF. The V and J genes are TRBV14 and TRBJ2-1, with 14 bases matching TRBD2. Germline CDR1 is SGHDN and CDR2 is FVKESK. Trimming cost V 0 bases and J 6 bases; bases outside gene matches: 7. The CDR3 spans 18 residues.

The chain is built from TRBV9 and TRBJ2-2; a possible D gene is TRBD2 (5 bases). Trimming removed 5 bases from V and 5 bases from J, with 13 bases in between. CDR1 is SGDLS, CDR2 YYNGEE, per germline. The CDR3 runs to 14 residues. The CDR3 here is CASRRDGVTGELFF. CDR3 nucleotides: TGTGCCAGCAGGCGTGACGGGGTGACCGGGGAGCTGTTTTTT.

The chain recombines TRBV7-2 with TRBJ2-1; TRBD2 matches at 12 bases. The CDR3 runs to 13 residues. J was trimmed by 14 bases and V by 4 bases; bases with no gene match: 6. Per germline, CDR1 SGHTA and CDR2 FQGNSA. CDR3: CASSSTSGSYEFF. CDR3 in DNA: TGTGCCAGCAGCTCGACTAGCGGGAGTTACGAGTTCTTC.

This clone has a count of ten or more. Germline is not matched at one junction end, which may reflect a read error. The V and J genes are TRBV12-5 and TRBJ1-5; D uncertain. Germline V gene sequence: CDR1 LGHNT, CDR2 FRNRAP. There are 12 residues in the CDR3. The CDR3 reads CASGYAGRVRNF. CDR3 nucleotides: TGTGCTAGTGGATATGCAGGAAGAGTACGGAATTTT.

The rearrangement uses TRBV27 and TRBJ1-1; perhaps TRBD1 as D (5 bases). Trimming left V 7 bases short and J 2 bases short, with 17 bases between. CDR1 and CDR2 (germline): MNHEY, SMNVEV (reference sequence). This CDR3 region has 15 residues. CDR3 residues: CASTKGIGYNTEAFF. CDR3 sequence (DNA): TGTGCCAGCACCAAGGGGATTGGGTATAACACTGAAGCTTTCTTT.

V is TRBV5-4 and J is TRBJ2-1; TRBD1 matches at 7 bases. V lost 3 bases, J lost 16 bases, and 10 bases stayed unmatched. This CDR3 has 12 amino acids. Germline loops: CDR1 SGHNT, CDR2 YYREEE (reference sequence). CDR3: CASSSQQGMIFF. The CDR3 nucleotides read TGTGCCAGCAGCTCCCAACAGGGGATGATCTTCTTC.

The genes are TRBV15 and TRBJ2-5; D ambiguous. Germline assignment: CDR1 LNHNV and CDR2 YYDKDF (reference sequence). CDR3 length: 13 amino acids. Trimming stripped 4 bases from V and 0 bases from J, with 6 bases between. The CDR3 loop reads CATSMRHQETQYF. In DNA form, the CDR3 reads TGTGCCACCAGCATGCGGCACCAAGAGACCCAGTACTTC.